This T cell receptor (beta chain) derives from a study of diagnostic markers for celiac disease (TCRdb year 2020). The sequencer listed for this sample is Illumina MiSeq. Each CDR3 protein sequence appears as one entry after TCRdb reprocessed the reads, and no DNA is included. This specimen's table enumerates some 4,000 distinct CDR3 sequences. The ten largest clones represent roughly 10% of the sample. On this clonotype: Its antigen is unknown.

The sample taken for sequencing was either unsorted cells or a sorted T cell fraction (not recorded which). This clonotype originated in a human donor. This table probably holds off-target reads from a library built for another chain.

Here the CDR3 is given as CASSLSSAPNEQYF. Recombination joined TRBV5-4 with TRBJ2-7. The germline V gene (reference sequence) gives CDR1 as SGHNT and CDR2 as YYREEE. From cysteine to phenylalanine, the CDR3 is 14 amino acids long. Only the protein sequence is given.